This is a list of T cell receptor beta chains from one sample in a study of T cell changes during pregnancy in multiple sclerosis. Some clones are missing from TCRdb's copy, which holds only in-frame ones; the method was immunoSEQ multiplex PCR. The sample lists roughly 83,000 clones; roughly nine tenths were seen once. Sequencing used PBMCs, obtained in the first trimester of pregnancy. The receptor set was obtained from a female donor in good health, serving as a control in a pregnancy study. Some clones in this sample may be carry-over from other donors' samples. Each CDR3 is given with its conserved first and last residue. Each record gives: CDR3 protein, CDR3 DNA, D gene, clone size, V gene, J gene. The D gene is left open where the match is weak. Only part of the rows carry a size: once, few, many, or a class if the clone is expanded.

cdr3_aa: CASSRSWGDYEQYF
cdr3_nt: TGTGCCAGCAGCCGGAGTTGGGGAGACTACGAGCAGTACTTC
d_call: NA
clone_size: NA
v_call: TRBV5-6
j_call: TRBJ2-7

cdr3_aa: CASSSGLAGYEQYF
cdr3_nt: TGTGCCAGCAGTTCGGGACTAGCGGGCTACGAGCAGTACTTC
d_call: TRBD2
clone_size: NA
v_call: TRBV27
j_call: TRBJ2-7

cdr3_aa: CASKTRGVDSPLHF
cdr3_nt: TGTGCCAGTAAGACCAGGGGGGTGGATTCACCCCTCCACTTT
d_call: TRBD1
clone_size: NA
v_call: TRBV19
j_call: TRBJ1-6

cdr3_aa: CASSPRDYFYEQYF
cdr3_nt: TGTGCCAGCAGTCCACGGGACTATTTTTACGAGCAGTACTTC
d_call: TRBD2
clone_size: NA
v_call: TRBV28
j_call: TRBJ2-7

cdr3_aa: CASSQDGTVNNEKLFF
cdr3_nt: TGTGCCAGCAGCCAAGACGGGACAGTTAATAATGAAAAACTGTTTTTT
d_call: TRBD1
clone_size: once
v_call: TRBV4-2
j_call: TRBJ1-4

cdr3_aa: CASSFVRGNEQYF
cdr3_nt: TGTGCCAGCAGTTTTGTCAGGGGAAACGAGCAGTACTTC
d_call: NA
clone_size: NA
v_call: TRBV28
j_call: TRBJ2-7

cdr3_aa: CASSEGEPGELFF
cdr3_nt: TGTGCCAGCAGTGAGGGAGAGCCCGGGGAGCTGTTTTTT
d_call: NA
clone_size: NA
v_call: TRBV6-4
j_call: TRBJ2-2

cdr3_aa: CASSLGLAATDTQYF
cdr3_nt: TGTGCCAGCAGCTTGGGACTAGCGGCCACAGATACGCAGTATTTT
d_call: TRBD2
clone_size: NA
v_call: TRBV11-3
j_call: TRBJ2-3

cdr3_aa: CASRPGGSGEKLFF
cdr3_nt: TGTGCCAGCAGACCAGGGGGCAGTGGTGAAAAACTGTTTTTT
d_call: TRBD1
clone_size: NA
v_call: TRBV28
j_call: TRBJ1-4

cdr3_aa: CATEKPGANVLTF
cdr3_nt: TGTGCCACGGAGAAGCCTGGGGCCAACGTCCTGACTTTC
d_call: NA
clone_size: NA
v_call: TRBV28
j_call: TRBJ2-6

cdr3_aa: CASALVAGSDTQYF
cdr3_nt: TGTGCCAGCGCCTTGGTAGCGGGGTCAGATACGCAGTATTTT
d_call: TRBD2
clone_size: NA
v_call: TRBV2
j_call: TRBJ2-3

cdr3_aa: CASSRSRGTHQPQHF
cdr3_nt: TGTGCCAGCTCACGGTCGCGGGGGACGCATCAGCCCCAGCATTTT
d_call: NA
clone_size: NA
v_call: TRBV18
j_call: TRBJ1-5

cdr3_aa: CASSTGTPASYEQYF
cdr3_nt: TGTGCCAGCAGTACCGGGACACCGGCTTCCTACGAGCAGTACTTC
d_call: NA
clone_size: NA
v_call: TRBV7-2
j_call: TRBJ2-7

cdr3_aa: CASSLGGAETQYF
cdr3_nt: TGTGCCAGCAGCTTAGGGGGGGCTGAGACCCAGTACTTC
d_call: NA
clone_size: NA
v_call: TRBV5-6
j_call: TRBJ2-5

cdr3_aa: CASSQRRDYPSLAGELFF
cdr3_nt: TGCGCCAGCAGCCAACGAAGGGACTACCCTTCCTTGGCCGGGGAGCTGTTTTTT
d_call: TRBD2
clone_size: once
v_call: TRBV4-3
j_call: TRBJ2-2

cdr3_aa: CASNLWVASNTGELFF
cdr3_nt: TGTGCCAGCAACCTGTGGGTAGCCTCGAACACCGGGGAGCTGTTTTTT
d_call: NA
clone_size: NA
v_call: TRBV5-6
j_call: TRBJ2-2

cdr3_aa: CASSGWGREGETQYF
cdr3_nt: TGTGCCAGTAGTGGATGGGGAAGGGAGGGAGAGACCCAGTACTTC
d_call: TRBD2
clone_size: once
v_call: TRBV19
j_call: TRBJ2-5

cdr3_aa: CASSLMRERDTQYF
cdr3_nt: TGTGCCAGCAGCTTAATGCGGGAGCGGGATACGCAGTATTTT
d_call: TRBD2
clone_size: NA
v_call: TRBV11-2
j_call: TRBJ2-3

cdr3_aa: CASSDSGSTDTQYF
cdr3_nt: TGTGCCAGCAGCGACAGTGGGAGCACAGATACGCAGTATTTT
d_call: NA
clone_size: NA
v_call: TRBV9
j_call: TRBJ2-3

cdr3_aa: CASSHDSQETQYF
cdr3_nt: TGTGCCAGCAGCCACGACAGCCAAGAGACCCAGTACTTC
d_call: NA
clone_size: NA
v_call: TRBV11-3
j_call: TRBJ2-5

cdr3_aa: CASSLQGSGANVLTF
cdr3_nt: TGTGCCAGTAGTCTTCAGGGTTCAGGGGCCAACGTCCTGACTTTC
d_call: NA
clone_size: NA
v_call: TRBV19
j_call: TRBJ2-6

cdr3_aa: CASSERGPGTEAFF
cdr3_nt: TGTGCCAGCAGTGAAAGGGGGCCGGGGACTGAAGCTTTCTTT
d_call: TRBD1
clone_size: NA
v_call: TRBV25-1
j_call: TRBJ1-1

cdr3_aa: CASSTQGVHNEQFF
cdr3_nt: TGTGCCAGCTCCACCCAAGGAGTGCACAATGAGCAGTTCTTC
d_call: NA
clone_size: NA
v_call: TRBV18
j_call: TRBJ2-1